This T cell receptor beta chain is drawn from a study of graft-versus-host responses after intestinal transplantation. At the level of the study: Recipients uniformly received anti-thymocyte globulin induction, followed by tacrolimus and steroids for two to four years. Study-level points and caveats: The recipient marrow held GvH clones, and some of them showed up first in ileum or blood. Those patients showing graft-donor T cell macrochimerism displayed high graft-versus-host to host-versus-graft clonal ratios in allografts. Declining HvG levels early post-transplant were linked to peak circulating GvH clone levels.

The table came from immunoSEQ multiplex PCR; TCRdb's copy has only in-frame clones and leaves some out. The sample lists 85,000 to 90,000 clones; 75% to 95% were seen once. With regard to this clone: What it recognizes is unknown.

This TCR was recovered from a human donor who was the organ donor for an intestinal transplant. The specimen comprised unstimulated CD4+ T cells sorted from spleen or lymph node cells, sampled before transplant.

The CDR3 loop reads CASGWDASGRNEQFF. As DNA, the CDR3 is TGTGCTAGTGGTTGGGATGCTAGCGGGAGGAATGAGCAGTTCTTC. The rearrangement links TRBV12-5 to TRBJ2-1, with 11 nucleotides matching TRBD2. The germline CDR1 and CDR2 sequences are LGHNT and FRNRAP. The CDR3 is 15 residues long. V trimming: 4 bases; J trimming: 7 bases; junction bases outside the gene matches: 6. Looking up the rest from reference TRBV12-5 and TRBJ2-1 gives the full variable domain: DARVTQTPRHKVTEMGQEVTMRCQPILGHNTVFWYRQTMMQGLELLAYFRNRAPLDDSGMPKDRFSAEMPDATLATLKIQPSEPRDSAVYFCASGWDASGRNEQFFGPGTRLTVL.